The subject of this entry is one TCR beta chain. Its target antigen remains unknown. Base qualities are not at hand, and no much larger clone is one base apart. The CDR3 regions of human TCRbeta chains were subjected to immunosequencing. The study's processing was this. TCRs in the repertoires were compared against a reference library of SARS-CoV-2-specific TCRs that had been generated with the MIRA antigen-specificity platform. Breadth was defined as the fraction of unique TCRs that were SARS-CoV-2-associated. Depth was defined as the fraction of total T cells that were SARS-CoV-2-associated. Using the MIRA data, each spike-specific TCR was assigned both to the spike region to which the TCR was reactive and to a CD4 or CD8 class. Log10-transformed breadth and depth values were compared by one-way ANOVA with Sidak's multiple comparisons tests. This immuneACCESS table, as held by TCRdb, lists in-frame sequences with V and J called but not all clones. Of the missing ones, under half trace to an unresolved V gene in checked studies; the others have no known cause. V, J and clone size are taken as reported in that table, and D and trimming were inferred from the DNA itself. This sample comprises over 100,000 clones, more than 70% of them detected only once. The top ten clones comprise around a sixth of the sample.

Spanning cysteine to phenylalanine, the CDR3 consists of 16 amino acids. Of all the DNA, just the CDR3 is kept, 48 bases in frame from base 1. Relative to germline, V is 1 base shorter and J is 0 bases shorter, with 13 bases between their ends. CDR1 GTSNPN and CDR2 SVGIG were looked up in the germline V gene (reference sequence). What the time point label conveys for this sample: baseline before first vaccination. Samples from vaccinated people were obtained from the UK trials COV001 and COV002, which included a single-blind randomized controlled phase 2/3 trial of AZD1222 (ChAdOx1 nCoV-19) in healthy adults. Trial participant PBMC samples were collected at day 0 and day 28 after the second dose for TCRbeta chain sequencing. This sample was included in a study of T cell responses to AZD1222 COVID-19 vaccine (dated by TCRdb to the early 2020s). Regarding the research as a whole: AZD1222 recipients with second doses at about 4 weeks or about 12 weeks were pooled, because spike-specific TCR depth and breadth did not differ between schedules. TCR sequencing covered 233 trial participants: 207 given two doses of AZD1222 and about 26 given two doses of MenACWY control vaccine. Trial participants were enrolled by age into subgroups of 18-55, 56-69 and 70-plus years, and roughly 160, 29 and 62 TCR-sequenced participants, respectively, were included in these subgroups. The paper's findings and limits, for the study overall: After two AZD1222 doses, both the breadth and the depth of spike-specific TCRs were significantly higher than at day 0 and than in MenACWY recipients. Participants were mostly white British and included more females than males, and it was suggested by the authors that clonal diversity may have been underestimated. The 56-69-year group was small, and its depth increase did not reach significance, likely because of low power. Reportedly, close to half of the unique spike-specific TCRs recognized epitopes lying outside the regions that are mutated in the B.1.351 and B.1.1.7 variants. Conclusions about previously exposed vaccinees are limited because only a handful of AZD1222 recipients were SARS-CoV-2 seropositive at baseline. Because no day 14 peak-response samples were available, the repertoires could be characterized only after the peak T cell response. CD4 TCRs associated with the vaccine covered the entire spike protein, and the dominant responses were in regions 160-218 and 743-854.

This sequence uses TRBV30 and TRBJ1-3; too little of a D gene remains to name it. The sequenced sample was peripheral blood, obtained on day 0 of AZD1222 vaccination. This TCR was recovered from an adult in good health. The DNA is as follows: TGTGCCTGGAGTGCCGGAGTGGTCAACTCTGGAAACACCATATATTTT. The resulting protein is CAWSAGVVNSGNTIYF.